The clone carrying this T cell receptor (beta chain) was found once. This sample was included in a study of blood T cell repertoires in COVID-19. Study-level background: Researchers got acute and convalescent COVID-19 samples from the United States, Italy and Spain.

Original processing notes: Estimates of nucleated cell counts were drawn from the amplification of reference gene primers. The method was immunoSEQ multiplex PCR; TCRdb's version includes in-frame clones alone and lacks a portion of them. The V and J calls and clone size are taken from that table; D and trimming were inferred from the DNA. This table holds approximately 160,000 clones, 90% found once. V was pared by 4 bases and J by 9 bases, with 13 bases between. The CDR3 has 13 residues. In germline, CDR1 is SQVTM, CDR2 ANQGSEA. The chain employs TRBV29-1 and TRBJ1-6, with D possibly TRBD1 on 6 matching bases. The sample consisted of peripheral blood. The TCR originated in a man between 60 and 75 years old with active or convalescent COVID-19. CDR3 coding DNA: TGCAGCGTTGCCACAGGGTTAGGTTCACCCCTCCACTTT. Its translation: CSVATGLGSPLHF.